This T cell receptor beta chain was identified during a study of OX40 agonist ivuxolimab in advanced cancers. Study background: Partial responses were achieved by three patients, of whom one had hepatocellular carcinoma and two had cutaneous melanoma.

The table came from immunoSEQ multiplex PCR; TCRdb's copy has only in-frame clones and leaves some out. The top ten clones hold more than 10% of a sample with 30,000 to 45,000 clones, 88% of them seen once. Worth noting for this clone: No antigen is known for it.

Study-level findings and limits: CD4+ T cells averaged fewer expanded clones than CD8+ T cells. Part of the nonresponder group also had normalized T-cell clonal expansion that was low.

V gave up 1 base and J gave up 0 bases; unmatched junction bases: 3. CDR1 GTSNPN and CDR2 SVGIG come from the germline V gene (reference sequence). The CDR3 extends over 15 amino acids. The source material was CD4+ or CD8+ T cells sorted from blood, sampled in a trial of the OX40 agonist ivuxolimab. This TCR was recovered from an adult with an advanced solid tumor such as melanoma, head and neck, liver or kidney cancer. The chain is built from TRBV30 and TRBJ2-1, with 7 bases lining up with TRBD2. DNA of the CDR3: TGTGCCTGGAGTGGTATAGCGGGCTCCTACAATGAGCAGTTCTTC. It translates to CAWSGIAGSYNEQFF.